One sample yielded the 17 T cell receptor beta chains listed below, sequenced in a study of cytotoxic CD8 clonotypes in ibrutinib-treated CLL. The method was immunoSEQ multiplex PCR; TCRdb's version includes in-frame clones alone and lacks a portion of them. The sample lists about 68,000 clones; approximately 70% were seen once. The specimen comprised PBMCs, sampled after 12 months of ibrutinib treatment. These receptors all come from a human donor with chronic lymphocytic leukemia.

The chain links TRBV28 to TRBJ2-1; TRBD1 matches 9 bases. With V trimmed by 7 bases and J by 0 bases, 4 bases remained unmatched. Germline V gives CDR1 MDHEN, CDR2 SYDVKM. CDR3 length: 15 residues. CDR3 DNA sequence: TGTGCCAGCATGATGACAGGGGGCTCCTACAATGAGCAGTTCTTC. Encoded protein: CASMMTGGSYNEQFF.

This chain uses TRBV4-3 with TRBJ2-7, with D perhaps matching TRBD2 (5 bases). Per the germline V gene, CDR1 is LGHNA and CDR2 is YSLEER. V was trimmed by 0 bases and J by 7 bases, leaving 16 bases between them. CDR3 length equals 15 residues. The CDR3 coding sequence is TGCGCCAGCAGCCAAGATCTTTTCGGGGAACAGGAGCAGTACTTC. Translated, it gives CASSQDLFGEQEQYF.

The chain is built from TRBV19 and TRBJ2-2, with a weak D call TRBD1 (6 bases). This CDR3 is built from 15 residues. Trimming took off 5 bases at V and 2 bases at J, with 12 bases between the two ends. Per the germline V gene, CDR1 is LNHDA and CDR2 is SQIVND (reference sequence). The CDR3 DNA sequence: TGTGCCAGTAGTCCACAGGGCCACAACACCGGGGAGCTGTTTTTT. It encodes CASSPQGHNTGELFF.

This clone was seen a few times. This sequence joins TRBV7-6 and TRBJ2-1; D gene ambiguous. The ends were cut back, 5 bases at V and 7 bases at J, with 6 bases in the middle. The V gene's germline CDR1 is SGHVS and CDR2 FNYEAQ. This CDR3 is 11 amino acids long. As DNA, the CDR3 is TGTGCCAGCAGCCAAGGGAATGAGCAGTTCTTC. Encoded protein: CASSQGNEQFF.

The chain combines TRBV6-5 with TRBJ1-2; D not resolved. CDR3 length equals 14 residues. Germline values: CDR1 MNHEY, CDR2 SVGAGI. The ends were cut back, 5 bases at V and 3 bases at J, with 13 bases in the middle. The CDR3 loop reads CASSRDSMDYGYTF. DNA of the CDR3: TGTGCCAGCAGTCGAGACTCCATGGACTATGGCTACACCTTC.

This clone was counted once. The genes are TRBV7-6 and TRBJ2-7; D perhaps matches TRBD2 (6 bases). This CDR3 comprises 17 residues. Per the germline V gene, CDR1 is SGHVS and CDR2 is FNYEAQ. The V gene lost 5 bases and the J gene lost 3 bases, with 23 bases spanning the gap. This chain's CDR3 is CASSEPQPPSDHYEQYF. The CDR3 DNA follows: TGTGCCAGCAGCGAGCCCCAGCCTCCTAGCGACCACTACGAGCAGTACTTC.

CDR3 region: CASSQKQGYTEAFF. CDR3 DNA sequence: TGCGCCAGCAGCCAAAAACAGGGGTATACTGAAGCTTTCTTT. This chain uses TRBV5-1 with TRBJ1-1, with TRBD1 identical over 7 bases. The CDR3 runs to 14 residues. Germline V gene sequence: CDR1 SGHRS, CDR2 YFSETQ. The V segment lost 4 bases and the J segment 5 bases; nucleotides outside the gene matches: 8.

The V gene is TRBV7-9, the J gene TRBJ2-5; 8 bases align to TRBD2. The V gene end was trimmed by 10 bases and the J gene end by 2 bases; junction bases not matched to a gene: 3. The germline CDR1 and CDR2 sequences are SEHNR and FQNEAQ (reference sequence). This CDR3 is 12 amino acids long. The CDR3 sequence is CATAGGQETQYF. The CDR3 DNA reads TGTGCCACGGCGGGGGGTCAAGAGACCCAGTACTTC.

The CDR3 DNA reads as TGCGCCAGCAGCTCCGGACAGGGGGCTCCTAGCACAGATACGCAGTATTTT. It codes for CASSSGQGAPSTDTQYF. V is TRBV5-1 and J is TRBJ2-3, with 11 bases that match TRBD1. The CDR3 spans 17 residues. Germline loops: CDR1 SGHRS, CDR2 YFSETQ. V dropped 3 bases and J dropped 0; count of bases not matched to a gene: 6. The entire variable domain, with the rest obtained from reference TRBV5-1 and TRBJ2-3, is as follows: KAGVTQTPRYLIKTRGQQVTLSCSPISGHRSVSWYQQTPGQGLQFLFEYFSETQRNKGNFPGRFSGRQFSNSRSEMNVSTLELGDSALYLCASSSGQGAPSTDTQYFGPGTRLTVL.

In its sample, this clone was seen a few times. The chain joins TRBV2 to TRBJ2-2; the match to TRBD1 covers 7 bases. The CDR3 extends over 15 amino acids. Trimming removed 6 bases from V and 1 base from J; junction bases left unmatched: 5. Germline assignment: CDR1 SNHLY and CDR2 FYNNEI. CDR3 sequence (DNA): TGTGCCAGCAGGGCCGACAGGGTGAACACCGGGGAGCTGTTTTTT. Protein sequence: CASRADRVNTGELFF.

This clone has a handful of counts. V and J are TRBV6-6 and TRBJ1-3; D is undetermined. V was pared by 5 bases and J by 6 bases, with 11 bases between. Germline V gives CDR1 MNHNY, CDR2 SVGAGI (reference sequence). CDR3 size: 13 residues. The CDR3 sequence: CASSHPHINTIYF. CDR3 sequence (DNA): TGTGCCAGCAGTCACCCGCATATAAACACCATATATTTT.

The CDR3 coding sequence is TGTGCCAGCAGTGAATTAAGGACAAGGAACACCGGGGAGCTGTTTTTT. Amino acid sequence: CASSELRTRNTGELFF. The V and J genes are TRBV25-1 and TRBJ2-2; possibly TRBD1 for D (5 bases). Germline CDR1 is MGHDK and CDR2 is SYGVNS. V shed 1 base and J shed 1 base, with 10 bases lying between them. The CDR3 spans 16 residues.

The chain has TRBV15 and TRBJ2-7, with D hard to call. V dropped 0 bases and J dropped 3 bases, with 9 bases sitting between them. The CDR3 is 14 amino acids. Per the germline V gene, CDR1 is LNHNV and CDR2 is YYDKDF (reference sequence). CDR3 region: CATSRDQGGYEQYF. The CDR3 coding sequence is TGTGCCACCAGCAGAGATCAAGGCGGCTACGAGCAGTACTTC.

The chain combines TRBV7-9 with TRBJ1-2, with 7 bases lining up with TRBD1. Germline V lookup: CDR1 SEHNR, CDR2 FQNEAQ (reference sequence). V lost 7 bases, J lost 3 bases, and 2 bases stayed unmatched. CDR3 size: 12 residues. CDR3 residues: CASMGQHYGYTF. CDR3 bases: TGTGCCAGCATGGGACAGCACTATGGCTACACCTTC.

The J gene is TRBJ2-6, the V gene TRBV11-2; 8 nucleotides line up with TRBD2. V was clipped by 0 bases and J by 4 bases; unmatched bases: 8. Per germline, CDR1 SGHAT and CDR2 FQNNGV. This CDR3 has 18 residues. CDR3 DNA: TGTGCCAGCAGCTTAGATCGGACTAGCATTGGGGGGGCCAACGTCCTGACTTTC. This gives the protein CASSLDRTSIGGANVLTF.

J is TRBJ1-3 and V is TRBV6-6; unclear D gene. V shed 3 bases and J shed 0 bases, with 3 bases lying between them. CDR3 length: 13 residues. Germline V gives CDR1 MNHNY, CDR2 SVGAGI (reference sequence). CDR3 amino acids: CASSYASGNTIYF. The CDR3 nucleotides are TGTGCCAGCAGTTATGCCTCTGGAAACACCATATATTTT.

This clone was seen only a few times. CDR3 amino acids: CASRGQGAQVQPQHF. The CDR3 DNA follows: TGTGCCAGCAGGGGACAGGGGGCTCAGGTTCAGCCCCAGCATTTT. The rearrangement joins TRBV6-6 to TRBJ1-5; 12 positions match TRBD1. V lost 6 bases to trimming and J lost 6 bases; unmatched junction nucleotides: 6. The germline gives CDR1 MNHNY, CDR2 SVGAGI (reference sequence). This CDR3 spans 15 amino acids.